A single sample is the source of the 22 T cell receptor beta chains below, sequenced in a study of blood T cell repertoires in COVID-19. Repertoires were generated with immunoSEQ multiplex PCR, while TCRdb's copy carries only in-frame clones and drops some. The data hold about 100,000 clones, with around 92% observed a single time. Sequencing was carried out using peripheral blood. The receptors were gathered from a man aged 50-59 years with active COVID-19.

CDR3: CASLAPGQVSYEQYF. The CDR3 nucleotides are TGTGCCAGCCTTGCCCCGGGACAGGTCTCCTACGAGCAGTACTTC. The chain couples TRBV2 to TRBJ2-7; 8 nucleotides match TRBD1. Trimming cost V 8 bases and J 0 bases; bases outside gene matches: 9. CDR3 size: 15 residues. Germline assignment: CDR1 SNHLY and CDR2 FYNNEI.

The chain carries TRBV19 and TRBJ1-5, with D maybe TRBD1 (6 bases). Germline loops: CDR1 LNHDA, CDR2 SQIVND (reference sequence). CDR3 length: 16 residues. V was pared by 5 bases and J by 0 bases, with 14 bases between. DNA for the CDR3: TGTGCCAGTAGTCCCGGGACATCTCCTAGCAATCAGCCCCAGCATTTT. It is translated as CASSPGTSPSNQPQHF.

This chain joins TRBV28 and TRBJ2-7; D may be TRBD2 (7 bases). Germline loops: CDR1 MDHEN, CDR2 SYDVKM. The CDR3 contains 16 residues. Trimming removed 4 bases from V and 4 bases from J, with 20 bases in between. The CDR3 protein is CASSSAGAGQLYEQYF. The CDR3 DNA reads as TGTGCCAGCAGTTCCGCGGGGGCAGGACAATTATACGAGCAGTACTTC.

V usage is TRBV14 and J usage is TRBJ1-1, with D possibly matching TRBD1 (5 bases). Germline lookup yields CDR1 SGHDN and CDR2 FVKESK. Trimming pared 0 bases from V and 5 bases from J, leaving 13 bases between. There are 15 residues in the CDR3. In nucleotides, the CDR3 is TGTGCCAGCAGCCAAGACGGGTCAGGGCGGACTGAAGCTTTCTTT. Translated: CASSQDGSGRTEAFF.

V and J are TRBV27 and TRBJ2-2; D perhaps matches TRBD1 (6 bases). Trimming pared 8 bases from V and 0 bases from J, leaving 16 bases between. The CDR3 length is 16 residues. Germline CDR1 MNHEY, CDR2 SMNVEV (reference sequence). The CDR3 sequence: CASLNYRATNTGELFF. The CDR3 region has the DNA TGTGCCAGCCTGAATTACAGGGCCACGAACACCGGGGAGCTGTTTTTT.

The gene calls are TRBV5-1 and TRBJ2-1; tentatively, D is TRBD1 (6 bases). The CDR3 spans 14 residues. CDR1 and CDR2 (germline): SGHRS, YFSETQ. V was clipped by 0 bases and J by 7 bases, with 11 bases between them. The CDR3 sequence is CASSLGFRGNEQFF. The CDR3 bases are TGCGCCAGCAGCTTGGGCTTTAGGGGGAATGAGCAGTTCTTC. Full variable domain (missing parts from reference TRBV5-1 and TRBJ2-1): KAGVTQTPRYLIKTRGQQVTLSCSPISGHRSVSWYQQTPGQGLQFLFEYFSETQRNKGNFPGRFSGRQFSNSRSEMNVSTLELGDSALYLCASSLGFRGNEQFFGPGTRLTVL.

V usage is TRBV23-1 and J usage is TRBJ1-5, with D possibly TRBD1 on 5 matching bases. TRBV23-1 carries the ORF label, with uncertain function. V was cut by 5 bases and J by 2 bases, with 10 bases left in between. This CDR3 spans 14 amino acids. This CDR3 is CASSGAYGNQPQHF. CDR3 sequence (DNA): TGCGCCAGCAGTGGGGCTTATGGCAATCAGCCCCAGCATTTT.

This clone was found once. The chain joins TRBV5-1 to TRBJ2-2; perhaps TRBD2 as D (6 bases). CDR1 SGHRS and CDR2 YFSETQ come from the germline V gene. The V gene lost 6 bases and the J gene lost 3 bases, with 15 bases spanning the gap. The CDR3 sequence is 15 residues long. The chain's CDR3 is CASKPPREDTGELFF. CDR3 nucleotides: TGCGCCAGCAAGCCCCCGCGGGAAGACACCGGGGAGCTGTTTTTT.

The chain links TRBV10-3 to TRBJ1-1; D not resolved. This CDR3 has 12 amino acids. Deletions cut 3 bases from V and 3 bases from J, with 5 bases between. Germline V lookup: CDR1 ENHRY, CDR2 SYGVKD. The CDR3 DNA reads as TGTGCCATCAGTGAAACAGACACTGAAGCTTTCTTT. Translating gives CAISETDTEAFF.

The J gene is TRBJ1-1, the V gene TRBV7-2; the D is unclear. Looked up from germline, CDR1 is SGHTA and CDR2 is FQGNSA. The CDR3 loop spans 11 amino acids. Trimming left V 4 bases short and J 3 bases short, with 3 bases between. CDR3 DNA sequence: TGTGCCAGCAGCTCCGACACTGAAGCTTTCTTT. Amino acids: CASSSDTEAFF.

This clone has just one count. V gene TRBV11-2 combines with J gene TRBJ1-1; D gene unclear. The CDR3 extends over 12 amino acids. Germline CDR1 reads SGHAT; CDR2 reads FQNNGV. The V end lost 3 bases, the J end lost 7 bases, and 9 bases lay between the germline ends. In DNA form, the CDR3 reads TGTGCCAGCAGCTTTATGGACTTTGAAGCTTTCTTT. It specifies CASSFMDFEAFF.

The chain has TRBV25-1 and TRBJ2-1; 8 bases align to TRBD2. V gave up 6 bases and J gave up 6 bases; unmatched junction bases: 4. The V gene's germline CDR1 is MGHDK and CDR2 SYGVNS. This CDR3 is 13 amino acids long. The chain's CDR3 is CASSGLAGNEQFF. CDR3 coding DNA: TGTGCCAGCAGCGGACTAGCCGGCAATGAGCAGTTCTTC.

This rearrangement joins TRBV5-1 to TRBJ2-7, with D possibly matching TRBD1 (6 bases). CDR3 length equals 15 residues. Between the trimmed V and J ends, which lost 3 bases and 4 bases, there was a span of 17 bases. CDR1 SGHRS and CDR2 YFSETQ come from the germline V gene. The CDR3 sequence is CASSWGSRQGYEQYF. The CDR3 bases are TGCGCCAGCAGCTGGGGTTCGAGGCAGGGGTACGAGCAGTACTTC.

V gene TRBV6-1 combines with J gene TRBJ2-1; 7 nucleotides line up with TRBD2. The V and J ends lost 2 bases and 3 bases, in that order; junction bases with no gene match: 10. Germline lookup yields CDR1 MNHNS and CDR2 SASEGT. The CDR3 extends over 17 amino acids. CDR3 coding DNA: TGTGCCAGCAGTGAAATACTAGCGAACAGAAACTACAATGAGCAGTTCTTC. Translation gives CASSEILANRNYNEQFF.

This chain links TRBV2 with TRBJ2-3; a possible D gene is TRBD2 (6 bases). The CDR3 spans 18 residues. Germline V lookup: CDR1 SNHLY, CDR2 FYNNEI. V was cut by 0 bases and J by 0 bases, with 16 bases left in between. The CDR3 DNA reads as TGTGCCAGCAGTGAAGCGGAGATGGTAGCGGCTAGCACAGATACGCAGTATTTT. It codes for CASSEAEMVAASTDTQYF. The whole variable domain, remainder taken from reference TRBV2 and TRBJ2-3, is EPEVTQTPSHQVTQMGQEVILRCVPISNHLYFYWYRQILGQKVEFLVSFYNNEISEKSEIFDDQFSVERPDGSNFTLKIRSTKLEDSAMYFCASSEAEMVAASTDTQYFGPGTRLTVL.

This sequence joins TRBV11-2 and TRBJ2-7; D is perhaps TRBD2 (5 bases). Germline CDR1 is SGHAT and CDR2 is FQNNGV. The V gene lost 4 bases and the J gene lost 4 bases, with 14 bases spanning the gap. This CDR3 contains 14 residues. The CDR3 protein is CASSSFSRGYEQYF. CDR3 DNA: TGTGCCAGCAGCTCCTTCTCCCGAGGGTACGAGCAGTACTTC.

V usage is TRBV27 and J usage is TRBJ2-5; D may be TRBD2 (6 bases). The CDR3 runs 11 residues. V shed 5 bases and J shed 5 bases, with 6 bases lying between them. Germline values: CDR1 MNHEY, CDR2 SMNVEV (reference sequence). Here the CDR3 DNA reads TGTGCCAGCAGTGCGGGGGAGACCCAGTACTTC. Protein product: CASSAGETQYF.

The rearrangement links TRBV9 to TRBJ2-1; maybe TRBD2 (5 bases). The CDR3 runs to 16 residues. Per the germline V gene, CDR1 is SGDLS and CDR2 is YYNGEE. V lost 0 bases and J lost 12, with 22 bases in between. The CDR3 is CASSVGSGSRDEWQFF. The CDR3 DNA is TGTGCCAGCAGCGTAGGATCGGGGTCTAGGGATGAGTGGCAGTTCTTC.

V usage is TRBV27 and J usage is TRBJ2-1; a possible D gene is TRBD1 (5 bases). V dropped 2 bases and J dropped 4 bases, with 6 bases sitting between them. The CDR3 runs 13 residues. Germline values: CDR1 MNHEY, CDR2 SMNVEV (reference sequence). The CDR3 nucleotides are TGTGCCAGCAGTTTAACAGGATACAATGAGCAGTTCTTC. It translates to CASSLTGYNEQFF.

The chain carries TRBV5-4 and TRBJ1-5; TRBD1 matches at 8 bases. The germline gives CDR1 SGHNT, CDR2 YYREEE (reference sequence). V trimming: 2 bases; J trimming: 4 bases; junction bases outside the gene matches: 5. The CDR3 totals 15 residues. The CDR3 coding sequence is TGTGCCAGCAGCTTCCCGGGACAGGCGAATCAGCCCCAGCATTTT. Protein sequence: CASSFPGQANQPQHF.

The chain is built from TRBV19 and TRBJ1-1; possibly TRBD1 for D (6 bases). Trimming shortened V by 5 bases and J by 8 bases, and 12 bases separated the two germline ends. The CDR3 is 12 amino acids. Germline CDR1 is LNHDA and CDR2 is SQIVND (reference sequence). CDR3 nucleotides: TGTGCCAGTAGTTTTGGGGGCGGCGAAGCTTTCTTT. It yields the protein CASSFGGGEAFF. Looking up the rest from reference TRBV19 and TRBJ1-1 gives the full variable domain: DGGITQSPKYLFRKEGQNVTLSCEQNLNHDAMYWYRQDPGQGLRLIYYSQIVNDFQKGDIAEGYSVSREKKESFPLTVTSAQKNPTAFYLCASSFGGGEAFFGQGTRLTVV.

This rearrangement joins TRBV28 to TRBJ1-2; 7 positions match TRBD1. Germline V gives CDR1 MDHEN, CDR2 SYDVKM. The V gene end was trimmed by 8 bases and the J gene end by 4 bases; junction bases not matched to a gene: 4. This CDR3 is built from 12 residues. The DNA of the CDR3 is TGTGCCAGCCGGACAGGCCCCTATGGCTACACCTTC. Its protein is CASRTGPYGYTF.